The rows below give T cell receptor beta chains drawn from one sample of a study of T cells in tuberculosis. Some clones are missing from TCRdb's copy, which holds only in-frame ones; the method was immunoSEQ multiplex PCR. The sample lists 30,000 to 35,000 clones; around 90% were seen once. The sample here was PBMCs, taken at tuberculosis diagnosis. The origin of the receptors is an adult with tuberculosis. Both conserved end residues are part of each CDR3. The order of the fields is CDR3 DNA, CDR3 protein, V gene, D gene, J gene, clone size. D genes are given only for firm matches. The size field is filled for only some rows; it gives once, few, many or a size class.

DNA: TGTGCCAGCAGTTTATTCGCGACAGGGGTTAATGAAAAACTGTTTTTT
CDR3: CASSLFATGVNEKLFF
V: TRBV27
D: TRBD1
J: TRBJ1-4
size: NA

DNA: TGCGCCAGCAGTGAGACCCTCGTTACACATGAGCAGTTCTTC
CDR3: CASSETLVTHEQFF
V: TRBV10-1
D: NA
J: TRBJ2-1
size: NA

DNA: TGCAGTGCTCAACAAGAGACCCAGTACTTC
CDR3: CSAQQETQYF
V: TRBV20-1
D: NA
J: TRBJ2-5
size: once

DNA: TGTGCCAGCAGCCCAGGACTAGCGGGGGGCCAGGATACGCAGTATTTT
CDR3: CASSPGLAGGQDTQYF
V: TRBV4-2
D: TRBD2
J: TRBJ2-3
size: NA

DNA: TGCGCCAGCAGCCCGCGGACAGGGGAGGGTCGAAATGAGCAGTTCTTC
CDR3: CASSPRTGEGRNEQFF
V: TRBV5-1
D: TRBD1
J: TRBJ2-1
size: NA

DNA: TGCGCCAGCAGCCCGGGACAGGGGGCTTCCTACGAGCAGTACTTC
CDR3: CASSPGQGASYEQYF
V: TRBV4-3
D: TRBD1
J: TRBJ2-7
size: NA

DNA: TGCAGCGTTGCTCTGGACAGTTCCACAGATACGCAGTATTTT
CDR3: CSVALDSSTDTQYF
V: TRBV29-1
D: NA
J: TRBJ2-3
size: few

DNA: TGTGCCACCGATGGATTGGGGACAGGGAAGAACACTGAAGCTTTCTTT
CDR3: CATDGLGTGKNTEAFF
V: TRBV25-1
D: TRBD1
J: TRBJ1-1
size: NA

DNA: TGCGCCAGCAGCCCCCTGGGACGAACTGCGGGGGCCCGGCCGGCTTTCTTT
CDR3: CASSPLGRTAGARPAFF
V: TRBV4-1
D: NA
J: TRBJ1-1
size: NA

DNA: TGTGCCAGCAGCCATCTTAGGGCGGGGGGCGGAGATACGCAGTATTTT
CDR3: CASSHLRAGGGDTQYF
V: TRBV5-6
D: TRBD2
J: TRBJ2-3
size: NA

DNA: TGTGCCAGCAAGCAGCAGGGTACCGGGGAGCTGTTTTTT
CDR3: CASKQQGTGELFF
V: TRBV27
D: NA
J: TRBJ2-2
size: NA

DNA: TGTGCCAGCAGTCCCTCAGGGTTCCTAGGGGCAGATACGCAGTATTTT
CDR3: CASSPSGFLGADTQYF
V: TRBV6-6
D: NA
J: TRBJ2-3
size: NA

DNA: TGCGCCAGCAGCCCCCGGGGTCCTGGGGACAATCAGCCCCAGCATTTT
CDR3: CASSPRGPGDNQPQHF
V: TRBV4-1
D: NA
J: TRBJ1-5
size: few

DNA: TGTGCCAGCAGCTCGACAGGGGGGGCCGGGGAGCTGTTTTTT
CDR3: CASSSTGGAGELFF
V: TRBV7-8
D: TRBD1
J: TRBJ2-2
size: once

DNA: TGCGCCAGCAGCCAAGGGACTGTTACCGGGGAGCTGTTTTTT
CDR3: CASSQGTVTGELFF
V: TRBV4-3
D: NA
J: TRBJ2-2
size: NA

DNA: TGTGCCAGCAGTGAAGTGACAGCTAACTATGGCTACACCTTC
CDR3: CASSEVTANYGYTF
V: TRBV6-1
D: NA
J: TRBJ1-2
size: NA

DNA: TGTGCCAGCAGCGTGTCCCTAGCCCTTTCTACAACCGGGGAGCTGTTTTTT
CDR3: CASSVSLALSTTGELFF
V: TRBV9
D: NA
J: TRBJ2-2
size: NA

DNA: TGTGCCAGCAGCTTAGAGCACCCGGCTAGGGAGACCCAGTACTTC
CDR3: CASSLEHPARETQYF
V: TRBV11-2
D: NA
J: TRBJ2-5
size: NA

DNA: TGTGCCAGCAGTTACGCGGGCGGGACTATAGATGGCTACACCTTC
CDR3: CASSYAGGTIDGYTF
V: TRBV6-5
D: NA
J: TRBJ1-2
size: few

DNA: TGCGCCAGCAGCCAATGGGAGGGGTTCTACGAGCAGTACTTC
CDR3: CASSQWEGFYEQYF
V: TRBV4-3
D: TRBD2
J: TRBJ2-7
size: NA

DNA: TGTGCCAGCAGTGAGGGACAGTACTATGGCTACACCTTC
CDR3: CASSEGQYYGYTF
V: TRBV27
D: TRBD1
J: TRBJ1-2
size: NA

DNA: TGTGCCGGTTCGCGGACACGGGATGGCTACACCTTC
CDR3: CAGSRTRDGYTF
V: TRBV30
D: NA
J: TRBJ1-2
size: NA

DNA: TGTGCCAGCAGCGTTCGCGGGACAGCGGATGGCGAGCAGTACTTC
CDR3: CASSVRGTADGEQYF
V: TRBV9
D: NA
J: TRBJ2-7
size: NA

DNA: TGTGCCAGCAGCGACGGACTAGGGGCAGATACGCAGTATTTT
CDR3: CASSDGLGADTQYF
V: TRBV9
D: TRBD2
J: TRBJ2-3
size: NA

DNA: TGCGCCAGCAGCCTCCCGGGAAGCGGGGTGAACGAGCAGTACTTC
CDR3: CASSLPGSGVNEQYF
V: TRBV5-1
D: TRBD2
J: TRBJ2-7
size: NA

DNA: TGCGCCAGCAGCCAGGGAGGGCCCCAGCATTTT
CDR3: CASSQGGPQHF
V: TRBV4-1
D: NA
J: TRBJ1-5
size: NA

DNA: TGTGCCAGTAGTCTCCGGAGCACTAATGAAAAACTGTTTTTT
CDR3: CASSLRSTNEKLFF
V: TRBV19
D: NA
J: TRBJ1-4
size: NA

DNA: TGTGCCAGCAGCTTGTCGGGACTTCTCACAGATACGCAGTATTTT
CDR3: CASSLSGLLTDTQYF
V: TRBV5-6
D: NA
J: TRBJ2-3
size: NA

DNA: TGTGCCAGCAGTGACCCCGGACAGGGGGAGTATGGCTACACCTTC
CDR3: CASSDPGQGEYGYTF
V: TRBV6-1
D: TRBD1
J: TRBJ1-2
size: NA

DNA: TGTGCCAGCAGCCCCCGCGACAGGGGAAAATCCTGGCCATTCACTGAAGCTTTCTTT
CDR3: CASSPRDRGKSWPFTEAFF
V: TRBV2
D: TRBD1
J: TRBJ1-1
size: once

DNA: TGTGCCAGCAGTTCACCTTCAGGGGGGACTGAAGCTTTCTTT
CDR3: CASSSPSGGTEAFF
V: TRBV6-5
D: TRBD1
J: TRBJ1-1
size: NA

DNA: TGTGCCAGCAGCTTAGGCGGTAGCAATCAGCCCCAGCATTTT
CDR3: CASSLGGSNQPQHF
V: TRBV13
D: NA
J: TRBJ1-5
size: NA

DNA: TGCGCCAGCAGCCAACCGAACAGGGATGAAGCTTTCTTT
CDR3: CASSQPNRDEAFF
V: TRBV4-1
D: NA
J: TRBJ1-1
size: NA

DNA: TGTGCCAGCAGTTACTCAGCTTTAATGAACACTGAAGCTTTCTTT
CDR3: CASSYSALMNTEAFF
V: TRBV6-5
D: NA
J: TRBJ1-1
size: NA

DNA: TGTGCCAGCAGTCCCCTAGGAGGGGAAGAGACCCAGTACTTC
CDR3: CASSPLGGEETQYF
V: TRBV28
D: NA
J: TRBJ2-5
size: few

DNA: TGCGCCAGCAGCCAAGATTCAGGGACAGGGCCTTATGGCTACACCTTC
CDR3: CASSQDSGTGPYGYTF
V: TRBV4-3
D: TRBD1
J: TRBJ1-2
size: NA

DNA: TGTGCCAGCAGTTCCCCAGGGCCGAAGACCCAGTACTTC
CDR3: CASSSPGPKTQYF
V: TRBV6-6
D: NA
J: TRBJ2-5
size: NA

DNA: TGTGCCAGCAGTCTTACAGGGGGAAAGGGGAATGAAAAACTGTTTTTT
CDR3: CASSLTGGKGNEKLFF
V: TRBV28
D: TRBD1
J: TRBJ1-4
size: once

DNA: TGCGCCAGCAGTGAGTCAGGGGCGAACACCGGGGAGCTGTTTTTT
CDR3: CASSESGANTGELFF
V: TRBV10-1
D: NA
J: TRBJ2-2
size: NA

DNA: TGCGCCAGCAGCTCCCAGATACCCTCACAGGGTGGCTACACCTTC
CDR3: CASSSQIPSQGGYTF
V: TRBV5-1
D: NA
J: TRBJ1-2
size: NA

DNA: TGTGCCAGCAGTCAGGGACAGGGAGTTCTAGGCTACACCTTC
CDR3: CASSQGQGVLGYTF
V: TRBV6-1
D: TRBD1
J: TRBJ1-2
size: NA

DNA: TGTGCCAGCAGCGTAGAGGGACAGGGAGGACAGCCCCAGCATTTT
CDR3: CASSVEGQGGQPQHF
V: TRBV9
D: TRBD1
J: TRBJ1-5
size: NA

DNA: TGTGCCAGCGGAGACAGTGAGGATAGGCCCCAGCATTTT
CDR3: CASGDSEDRPQHF
V: TRBV2
D: NA
J: TRBJ1-5
size: NA

DNA: TGTGCCAGCAGTCGACAGGGTACCAAAAACATTCAGTACTTC
CDR3: CASSRQGTKNIQYF
V: TRBV6-5
D: TRBD1
J: TRBJ2-4
size: NA

DNA: TGTGCCAGCAGTAGGGAGGGGCAGCAAAACCCCGGGTGGAACGAGCAGTACTTC
CDR3: CASSREGQQNPGWNEQYF
V: TRBV2
D: TRBD2
J: TRBJ2-7
size: NA

DNA: TGCGCCAGCAGCCCGGGACTAGCGGGGGTTTTGGATACGCAGTATTTT
CDR3: CASSPGLAGVLDTQYF
V: TRBV5-1
D: TRBD2
J: TRBJ2-3
size: NA

DNA: TGTGCCATCAGTGAGGGCCTGGGACTGCTCAATTCACCCCTCCACTTT
CDR3: CAISEGLGLLNSPLHF
V: TRBV10-3
D: NA
J: TRBJ1-6
size: NA

DNA: TGCGCCAGCAGCCAAGAGGTGGTGAGGGATCGGGCTGAAGCTTTCTTT
CDR3: CASSQEVVRDRAEAFF
V: TRBV4-1
D: NA
J: TRBJ1-1
size: NA

DNA: TGTGCCAGCAGTCTGGGACAGGGTGTTTGGCAGCCCCAGCATTTT
CDR3: CASSLGQGVWQPQHF
V: TRBV6-6
D: TRBD1
J: TRBJ1-5
size: NA